This TCR beta chain was retrieved from a study of T-cell reconstitution after alpha-beta-depleted transplantation in children. Germline V gene sequence: CDR1 SGHRS, CDR2 YFSETQ. This CDR3 has 15 residues. The V end lost 6 bases, the J end lost 4 bases, and 14 bases lay between the germline ends. Unique molecular identifiers were incorporated into the prepared TCRbeta library. TCRdb reprocessed the PCR reads with MiXCR, giving one entry per CDR3 protein. The repertoire holds some 450,000 distinct CDR3 sequences, with around two fifths as singletons. In this sample, this clonotype turned up many times. This rearrangement joins TRBV5-1 to TRBJ2-6, with D possibly being TRBD1 or TRBD2 (6 bases each). The sequence was collected from a girl aged 2-10 years with aplastic anemia, due to receive a stem cell transplant. The sample was PBMCs, taken before TCRalphabeta/CD19-depleted stem cell transplant. The CDR3 loop reads CASNGGQTGANVLTF. DNA for the CDR3: TGCGCCAGCAACGGGGGCCAAACCGGGGCCAACGTCCTGACTTTC. The variable domain in full, with the rest retrieved from reference TRBV5-1 and TRBJ2-6, is KAGVTQTPRYLIKTRGQQVTLSCSPISGHRSVSWYQQTPGQGLQFLFEYFSETQRNKGNFPGRFSGRQFSNSRSEMNVSTLELGDSALYLCASNGGQTGANVLTFGAGSRLTVL.